This entry lists 13 T cell receptor beta chains sequenced from one sample in a study of cytomegalovirus exposure and HLA in healthy donors. PCR was performed using 60 Vbeta and 13 Jbeta primers. Profiling relied on immunoSEQ multiplex PCR, and the TCRdb table lists in-frame clones only, not all of them. This table holds approximately 34,000 clones. Specimen: PBMCs. These TCRs come from a woman aged 40 to 50 in good health and CMV-seropositive.

V usage is TRBV2 and J usage is TRBJ2-3; perhaps TRBD1 as D (6 bases). V lost 6 bases and J lost 3, with 19 bases in between. The length of the CDR3 is 16 residues. Germline CDR1 reads SNHLY; CDR2 reads FYNNEI. CDR3 DNA: TGTGCCAGCAGATACGACAGGTTGGGAACAACAGATACGCAGTATTTT. Translating it yields CASRYDRLGTTDTQYF. The full variable domain, its missing parts supplied by reference TRBV2 and TRBJ2-3, is EPEVTQTPSHQVTQMGQEVILRCVPISNHLYFYWYRQILGQKVEFLVSFYNNEISEKSEIFDDQFSVERPDGSNFTLKIRSTKLEDSAMYFCASRYDRLGTTDTQYFGPGTRLTVL.

The chain recombines TRBV5-6 with TRBJ2-3; 7 nucleotides line up with TRBD1. Germline CDR1 SGHDT, CDR2 YYEEEE. V gave up 4 bases and J gave up 6 bases; unmatched junction bases: 8. The CDR3 contains 14 residues. The CDR3: CASSPTGPGDTQYF. As DNA, the CDR3 is TGTGCCAGCAGCCCGACAGGGCCCGGGGATACGCAGTATTTT.

The V and J genes are TRBV28 and TRBJ2-2; 7 nucleotides agree with TRBD2. V lost 8 bases to trimming and J lost 6 bases; unmatched junction nucleotides: 6. The CDR3 is made up of 13 amino acids. Germline values: CDR1 MDHEN, CDR2 SYDVKM. CDR3 region: CASCWGGSGELFF. CDR3 nucleotide sequence: TGTGCCAGCTGTTGGGGGGGGTCCGGGGAGCTGTTTTTT.

The chain combines TRBV28 with TRBJ2-4; D is unresolved. The CDR3 has 14 amino acids. Trimming pared 2 bases from V and 0 bases from J, leaving 5 bases between. CDR1 is MDHEN and CDR2 is SYDVKM in the germline V gene. CDR3 bases: TGTGCCAGCAGTTTAGGCCAAGCCAAAAACATTCAGTACTTC. This translates into CASSLGQAKNIQYF. Full variable domain (rest looked up from reference TRBV28 and TRBJ2-4): DVKVTQSSRYLVKRTGEKVFLECVQDMDHENMFWYRQDPGLGLRLIYFSYDVKMKEKGDIPEGYSVSREKKERFSLILESASTNQTSMYLCASSLGQAKNIQYFGAGTRLSVL.

This sequence joins TRBV6-1 and TRBJ2-7; 9 positions match TRBD2. This CDR3 comprises 16 residues. The V segment lost 4 bases and the J segment 6 bases; nucleotides outside the gene matches: 13. The germline CDR1 and CDR2 sequences are MNHNS and SASEGT. The CDR3 reads CASSAQWRGGHSEQYF. CDR3 in DNA: TGTGCCAGCAGTGCCCAGTGGCGGGGGGGCCACAGCGAGCAGTACTTC.

The chain has TRBV19 and TRBJ1-5; 7 bases fit TRBD1. Germline V gene lookup returns CDR1 LNHDA and CDR2 SQIVND (reference sequence). The CDR3 consists of 14 residues. V was clipped by 3 bases and J by 4 bases; unmatched bases: 3. This chain's CDR3 is CASSIGTANQPQHF. DNA of the CDR3: TGTGCCAGTAGTATCGGGACAGCTAATCAGCCCCAGCATTTT.

The chain joins TRBV10-3 to TRBJ2-2, with TRBD1 matching 8 bases. The CDR3 loop spans 15 amino acids. The ends lost 6 bases at V and 4 bases at J; junction bases unmatched: 7. Germline values: CDR1 ENHRY, CDR2 SYGVKD. As DNA, the CDR3 is TGTGCCATCAGGGGGGACAGGACTCTCACCGGGGAGCTGTTTTTT. The encoded protein is CAIRGDRTLTGELFF.

V gene TRBV7-8 combines with J gene TRBJ2-3, with 9 bases lining up with TRBD2. Germline V lookup: CDR1 SGHVS, CDR2 FQNEAQ. This CDR3 has 14 residues. J was trimmed by 4 bases and V by 5 bases; bases with no gene match: 4. CDR3 nucleotides: TGTGCCAGCAGCCTTAGCGGGAGAGCAGATACGCAGTATTTT. Translated: CASSLSGRADTQYF.

The chain uses TRBV2 and TRBJ2-1; possible D gene TRBD2, 5 bases. V was cut by 0 bases and J by 0 bases, with 6 bases left in between. Germline CDR1 is SNHLY and CDR2 is FYNNEI. The CDR3 has 15 amino acids. The CDR3 DNA sequence: TGTGCCAGCAGTGAAGCTGGGAGCTCCTACAATGAGCAGTTCTTC. This sequence encodes CASSEAGSSYNEQFF.

The rearrangement uses TRBV6-1 and TRBJ2-7; no clear D. The germline V and J ends were trimmed by 8 bases and 0 bases, with 11 bases remaining between them. Germline-derived CDR1 and CDR2 are MNHNS and SASEGT. CDR3 length: 13 residues. The CDR3 here is CASQIPSSYEQYF. The DNA of the CDR3 is TGTGCCAGCCAGATTCCTAGCTCCTACGAGCAGTACTTC.

J is TRBJ2-6 and V is TRBV5-1, with D perhaps matching TRBD2 (6 bases). The CDR3 contains 18 residues. CDR1 SGHRS and CDR2 YFSETQ come from the germline V gene. Trimming cost V 4 bases and J 0 bases, with 17 bases left between them. CDR3 in amino acids: CASSAGLYPNSGANVLTF. The CDR3 nucleotides read TGCGCCAGCAGCGCGGGACTTTACCCCAACTCTGGGGCCAACGTCCTGACTTTC.

The chain joins TRBV7-2 to TRBJ2-1; 10 bases are a match to TRBD2. V lost 1 base to trimming and J lost 6 bases; unmatched junction nucleotides: 9. CDR1 and CDR2 from the germline V gene are SGHTA and FQGNSA. The CDR3 extends over 17 amino acids. CDR3 in DNA: TGTGCCAGCAGCTTAGGACCTAGCGGGAGAATCGTCAATGAGCAGTTCTTC. It translates to CASSLGPSGRIVNEQFF.

The chain employs TRBV10-3 and TRBJ1-2, with D maybe TRBD1 (5 bases). The CDR3 totals 13 residues. Trimming pared 7 bases from V and 7 bases from J, leaving 16 bases between. Germline values: CDR1 ENHRY, CDR2 SYGVKD. The CDR3 loop is CAINDPGDGGYTF. Here the CDR3 DNA reads TGTGCCATCAATGATCCGGGGGACGGTGGCTACACCTTC.